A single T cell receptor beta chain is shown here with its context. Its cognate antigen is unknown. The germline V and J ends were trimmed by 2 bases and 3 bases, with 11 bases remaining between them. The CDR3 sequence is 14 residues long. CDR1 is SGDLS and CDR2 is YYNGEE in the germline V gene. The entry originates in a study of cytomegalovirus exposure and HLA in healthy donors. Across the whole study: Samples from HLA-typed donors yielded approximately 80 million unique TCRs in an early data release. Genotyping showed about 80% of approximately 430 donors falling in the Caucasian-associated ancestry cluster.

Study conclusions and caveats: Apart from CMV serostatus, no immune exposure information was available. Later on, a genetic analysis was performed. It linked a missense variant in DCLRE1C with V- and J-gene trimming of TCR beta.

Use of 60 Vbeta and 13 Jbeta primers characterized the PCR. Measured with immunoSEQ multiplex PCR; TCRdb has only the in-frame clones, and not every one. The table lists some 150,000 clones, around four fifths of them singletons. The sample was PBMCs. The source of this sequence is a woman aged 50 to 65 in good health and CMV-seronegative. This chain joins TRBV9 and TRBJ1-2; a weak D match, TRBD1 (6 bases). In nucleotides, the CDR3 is TGTGCCAGCAGCGTTGGACAGAACGACTATGGCTACACCTTC. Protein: CASSVGQNDYGYTF. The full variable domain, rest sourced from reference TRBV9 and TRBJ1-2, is DSGVTQTPKHLITATGQRVTLRCSPRSGDLSVYWYQQSLDQGLQFLIQYYNGEERAKGNILERFSAQQFPDLHSELNLSSLELGDSALYFCASSVGQNDYGYTFGSGTRLTVV.